This T cell receptor beta chain was found in a study of tumor and adjacent non-tumor tissue in lung cancer. Study-level information: Patients comprised over 9 adenocarcinoma, a couple of squamous cell carcinoma and 1 small cell lung cancer. On average, productive TCRbeta reads reached about 4.17 million per sample.

Findings of the study overall: Significantly higher TCR diversity was found in tumor than normal lung.

A note on this clonotype: Its antigen remains unknown. At one end the junction does not follow the germline gene, possibly because of a read error.

No cell sorting was done before RNA was extracted from the tissue. Germline CDR1 reads SGHNT; CDR2 reads YENEEA. The CDR3 extends over 17 amino acids. Three rounds of nested PCR, following a modified ARM-PCR protocol, produced the TCRbeta library. Each CDR3 protein is one row after TCRdb ran MiXCR on the multiplex PCR reads. The sample includes 65,000 to 70,000 distinct CDR3 sequences, roughly 60% seen only once; the top ten take 20%. The chain links TRBV11-3 to TRBJ2-4; D call uncertain. What was sequenced was lung tumor tissue. The source is a man aged 45-65 years with non-small cell lung cancer. CDR3: CASSKIQTQLAKNIQYF. CDR3 sequence (DNA): TGTGCCAGCAGCAAGATACAGACACAATTAGCCAAAAACATCCAGTACTTC.